The next 2 T cell receptor beta chains were all read from a single sample in a study of T cell changes during pregnancy in multiple sclerosis. Profiled with immunoSEQ multiplex PCR; TCRdb holds only in-frame clones, not every one. The sample gives 50,000 to 65,000 clones, under 95% of which show up once; 1% to 1.5% is in the top ten. The input for sequencing was peripheral blood, taken in the second trimester of pregnancy. These receptors were collected from a female donor with multiple sclerosis, enrolled in a pregnancy study.

This rearrangement joins TRBV13 to TRBJ2-1; weak D call: TRBD2 (5 bases). The ends were cut back, 5 bases at V and 7 bases at J, with 18 bases in the middle. The CDR3 contains 15 residues. Germline V lookup: CDR1 PRHDT, CDR2 FYEKMQ (reference sequence). The CDR3: CASSPSRENKNEQFF. CDR3 DNA: TGTGCCAGCAGCCCATCGAGGGAGAATAAAAATGAGCAGTTCTTC.

The chain recombines TRBV5-6 with TRBJ2-3; TRBD2 aligns across 11 bases. Unmatched junction bases numbered 9, after V lost 4 bases and J lost 5 bases. The CDR3 loop spans 16 amino acids. CDR1 and CDR2 (germline): SGHDT, YYEEEE. As DNA, the CDR3 is TGTGCCAGCAGCCCGGCCGTAGCGGGGGGGATAGATACGCAGTATTTT. Residues: CASSPAVAGGIDTQYF.